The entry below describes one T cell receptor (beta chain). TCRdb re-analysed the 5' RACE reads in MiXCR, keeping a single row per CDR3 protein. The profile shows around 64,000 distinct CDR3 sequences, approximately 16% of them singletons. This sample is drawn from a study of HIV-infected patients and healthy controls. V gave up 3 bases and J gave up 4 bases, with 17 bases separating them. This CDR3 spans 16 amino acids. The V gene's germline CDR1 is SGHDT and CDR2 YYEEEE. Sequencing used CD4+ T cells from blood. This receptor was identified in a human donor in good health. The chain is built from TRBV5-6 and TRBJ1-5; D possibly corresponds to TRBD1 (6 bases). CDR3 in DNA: TGTGCCAGCAGCTCGAAGGGACACGAAAGAAATCAGCCCCAGCATTTT. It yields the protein CASSSKGHERNQPQHF.